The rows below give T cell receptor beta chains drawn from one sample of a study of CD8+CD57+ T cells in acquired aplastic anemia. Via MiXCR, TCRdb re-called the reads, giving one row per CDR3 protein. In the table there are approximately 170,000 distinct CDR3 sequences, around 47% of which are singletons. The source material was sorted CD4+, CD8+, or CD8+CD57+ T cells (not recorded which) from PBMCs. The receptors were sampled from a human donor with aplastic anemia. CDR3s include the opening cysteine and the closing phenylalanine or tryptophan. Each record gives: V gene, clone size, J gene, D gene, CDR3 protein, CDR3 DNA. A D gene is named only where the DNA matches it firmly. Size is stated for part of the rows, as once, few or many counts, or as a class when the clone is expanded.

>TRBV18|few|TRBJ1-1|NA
CASSPSETINTEAFF
TGTGCCAGCTCACCATCAGAAACAATAAACACTGAAGCTTTCTTT
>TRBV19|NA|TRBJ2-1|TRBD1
CASSMGQGANEQFF
TGTGCCAGTAGTATGGGCCAGGGGGCGAATGAGCAGTTCTTC
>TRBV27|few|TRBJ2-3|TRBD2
CASLPRTSRHYSTDTQYF
TGTGCCAGCCTCCCGCGGACTAGCAGACACTATAGCACAGATACGCAGTATTTT
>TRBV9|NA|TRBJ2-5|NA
CASSADVSQYF
TGTGCCAGCAGCGCGGACGTTTCCCAGTACTTC
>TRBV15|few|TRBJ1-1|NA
CATSRRDIEAFF
TGTGCCACCAGCAGACGGGACATAGAAGCTTTCTTT
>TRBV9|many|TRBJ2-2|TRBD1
CASSARGYTGELFF
TGTGCCAGCAGCGCCAGGGGGTACACCGGGGAGCTGTTTTTT
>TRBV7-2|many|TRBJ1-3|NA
CASSLIAYPGNTIYF
TGTGCCAGCAGCTTAATTGCCTACCCAGGAAACACCATATATTTT
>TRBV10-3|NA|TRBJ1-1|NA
CAIEGLQNTEAFF
TGTGCCATTGAAGGGTTACAAAACACTGAAGCTTTCTTT
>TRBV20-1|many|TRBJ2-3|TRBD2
CSARDLGRRGGTDTQYF
TGCAGTGCTAGAGATCTCGGGCGGCGGGGGGGCACAGATACGCAGTATTTT
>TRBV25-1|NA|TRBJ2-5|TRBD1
CASSETGAGQPQYF
TGTGCCAGCAGTGAAACAGGGGCGGGTCAGCCCCAGTACTTC
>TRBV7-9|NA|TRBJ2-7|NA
CASSSWGVYEQYF
TGTGCCAGCAGCTCGTGGGGGGTGTACGAGCAGTACTTC
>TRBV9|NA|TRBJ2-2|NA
CASSVQYTGELFF
TGTGCCAGCAGCGTACAGTACACCGGGGAGCTGTTTTTT
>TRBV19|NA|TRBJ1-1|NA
CASSTAGTGLTEAFF
TGTGCCAGTAGTACGGCCGGGACCGGGCTCACTGAAGCTTTCTTT
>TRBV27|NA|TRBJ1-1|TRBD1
CATRGGITEAFF
TGTGCCACCCGAGGGGGCATCACTGAAGCTTTCTTT
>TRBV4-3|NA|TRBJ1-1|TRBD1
CASSRGRAGGGTEAFF
TGCGCCAGCAGCCGGGGGAGGGCAGGGGGCGGCACTGAAGCTTTCTTT
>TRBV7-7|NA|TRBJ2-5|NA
CASSLDGGETQYF
TGTGCTAGCAGCTTAGACGGAGGGGAGACCCAGTACTTC
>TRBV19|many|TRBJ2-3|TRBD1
CASSTGQGAADTQYF
TGTGCCAGTAGTACGGGACAGGGGGCCGCAGATACGCAGTATTTT
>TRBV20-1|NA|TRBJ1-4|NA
CSARAAGVAEKLFF
TGCAGTGCTAGAGCGGCAGGGGTAGCTGAAAAACTGTTTTTT